Listed here are 27 T cell receptor beta chains from one sample, sequenced in a study of blood T cell repertoires in COVID-19. Profiling relied on immunoSEQ multiplex PCR, and the TCRdb table lists in-frame clones only, not all of them. The sample carries approximately 220,000 clones, around four fifths recorded once. Sequences were obtained from peripheral blood. Receptor source: a woman between 40 and 55 years old with active or convalescent COVID-19.

This clone was detected only once. The V call is TRBV10-3, the J call TRBJ2-3; TRBD2 agrees at 9 bases. The J segment lost 2 bases and the V segment lost 3 bases, leaving 6 bases of the junction unmatched. The CDR3 covers 16 residues. Looked up from germline, CDR1 is ENHRY and CDR2 is SYGVKD. The CDR3, as DNA: TGTGCCATCAGTGAAAGGCGGGGGGGGCTCACAGATACGCAGTATTTT. Translation gives CAISERRGGLTDTQYF.

This sequence joins TRBV5-1 and TRBJ1-1; 8 nucleotides align to TRBD1. Trimming at V came to 0 bases and at J to 1 base, leaving 17 bases not matched to a gene. Germline values: CDR1 SGHRS, CDR2 YFSETQ. The CDR3 extends over 20 amino acids. DNA of the CDR3: TGCGCCAGCAGCTTGGTTCCTTGGACAGGGAGTTTTGGTACGAACACTGAAGCTTTCTTT. Its protein is CASSLVPWTGSFGTNTEAFF.

V usage is TRBV6-5 and J usage is TRBJ1-5; 7 bases agree with TRBD1. There are 15 residues in the CDR3. The trim removed 7 bases at V and 4 bases at J, leaving 10 bases unmatched. CDR1 and CDR2 from the germline V gene are MNHEY and SVGAGI. CDR3 residues: CASTTGDGRNQPQHF. The CDR3 nucleotides are TGTGCCAGCACCACAGGGGACGGTAGAAATCAGCCCCAGCATTTT.

V gene TRBV19 combines with J gene TRBJ2-3; maybe TRBD2 (5 bases). Germline assignment: CDR1 LNHDA and CDR2 SQIVND (reference sequence). V was shortened by 3 bases and J by 4 bases, with 11 bases between the two germline ends. The CDR3 consists of 14 residues. Here the CDR3 DNA reads TGTGCCAGTAGTATCGCTAGCCGTCCAGATACGCAGTATTTT. Translating gives CASSIASRPDTQYF.

The chain uses TRBV4-3 and TRBJ1-5; possible D gene TRBD1, 6 bases. Trimming stripped 0 bases from V and 7 bases from J, with 22 bases between. This CDR3 spans 18 amino acids. The germline V gene encodes CDR1 LGHNA and CDR2 YSLEER. CDR3 amino acids: CASSQDRGPRGLLQPQHF. Here the CDR3 DNA reads TGCGCCAGCAGCCAAGATAGAGGGCCCAGGGGCCTTTTACAGCCCCAGCATTTT.

The chain is built from TRBV19 and TRBJ1-2; D is ambiguous. Germline assignment: CDR1 LNHDA and CDR2 SQIVND (reference sequence). Trimming shortened V by 0 bases and J by 9 bases, and 17 bases separated the two germline ends. The CDR3 extends over 15 amino acids. The CDR3: CASSIDGRRPGSYTF. CDR3 sequence (DNA): TGTGCCAGTAGTATAGATGGTCGAAGACCGGGGAGCTACACCTTC.

This chain links TRBV11-3 with TRBJ1-3; D gene unclear. V lost 6 bases and J 0 bases, leaving 9 bases between the germline ends. There are 14 residues in the CDR3. The germline V gene encodes CDR1 SGHNT and CDR2 YENEEA. The CDR3 sequence: CASSRGYSGNTIYF. In nucleotides, the CDR3 is TGTGCCAGCAGTCGGGGTTACTCTGGAAACACCATATATTTT.

This clone was found once. This chain joins TRBV15 and TRBJ1-5, with no clear D. The CDR3 consists of 17 residues. Germline lookup yields CDR1 LNHNV and CDR2 YYDKDF (reference sequence). Deletions cut 0 bases from V and 0 bases from J, with 12 bases between. CDR3: CATSRDPTVYSNQPQHF. CDR3 in DNA: TGTGCCACCAGCAGAGATCCCACAGTCTATAGCAATCAGCCCCAGCATTTT.

This chain joins TRBV9 and TRBJ2-5, with 8 bases matching TRBD2. The CDR3 has 16 amino acids. Germline V gives CDR1 SGDLS, CDR2 YYNGEE. Trimming took 0 bases from V and 2 from J; bases not matched to a gene: 6. As DNA, the CDR3 is TGTGCCAGCAGCGTAGGTTGGCGGGGGGCGCAAGAGACCCAGTACTTC. It specifies CASSVGWRGAQETQYF.

This rearrangement joins TRBV6-5 to TRBJ2-1; the D is unclear. The CDR3 runs 13 residues. V was pared by 6 bases and J by 5 bases, with 11 bases between. CDR1 and CDR2 (germline): MNHEY, SVGAGI. CDR3 loop: CASSPYENNEQFF. CDR3 bases: TGTGCCAGCAGCCCCTACGAAAACAATGAGCAGTTCTTC.

The chain links TRBV4-1 to TRBJ1-3; D perhaps matches TRBD1 (5 bases). V shed 0 bases and J shed 0 bases, with 12 bases lying between them. The CDR3 runs 17 residues. Germline V gives CDR1 MGHRA, CDR2 YSYEKL. In DNA form, the CDR3 reads TGCGCCAGCAGCCAAGAGGGGCTGAGGAACTCTGGAAACACCATATATTTT. This sequence encodes CASSQEGLRNSGNTIYF.

This sequence joins TRBV3-1 (or the pseudogene TRBV3-2) and TRBJ1-4, with 11 bases that match TRBD1. CDR1 and CDR2 from the germline V gene are LGHDT and YNNKEL (reference sequence). There are 13 residues in the CDR3. With 4 bases clipped from V and 14 bases from J, the junction kept 6 bases outside the gene matches. CDR3 in amino acids: CASSPAGQGALFF. In DNA, the CDR3 is TGTGCCAGCAGCCCCGCCGGACAGGGGGCTCTGTTTTTT.

CDR3 coding DNA: TGCGCCAGCAGCTTAATTTACAGGGAATATGGCTACACCTTC. This encodes CASSLIYREYGYTF. The V call is TRBV5-1, the J call TRBJ1-2; tentatively, D is TRBD1 (6 bases). In germline, CDR1 is SGHRS, CDR2 YFSETQ. The CDR3 spans 14 residues. The V end lost 2 bases, the J end lost 5 bases, and 13 bases lay between the germline ends.

The chain carries TRBV7-9 and TRBJ1-1; D possibly corresponds to TRBD1 (5 bases). The CDR3 extends over 13 amino acids. Trimming pared 8 bases from V and 4 bases from J, leaving 14 bases between. Germline lookup yields CDR1 SEHNR and CDR2 FQNEAQ (reference sequence). The CDR3, as DNA: TGTGCCAGCGGGGCGGTAGGGCCCACTGAAGCTTTCTTT. It codes for CASGAVGPTEAFF.

This sequence joins TRBV7-9 and TRBJ2-7; tentative D call: TRBD1 (5 bases). From germline, CDR1 is SEHNR and CDR2 FQNEAQ (reference sequence). Between the trimmed V and J ends, which lost 5 bases and 2 bases, there was a span of 13 bases. The CDR3 runs 14 residues. CDR3 protein: CASSPGHLTYEQYF. Written as DNA, the CDR3 is TGTGCCAGCAGCCCCGGACACCTTACCTACGAGCAGTACTTC.

This clone was seen once. This chain joins TRBV11-2 and TRBJ2-1, with TRBD2 matching over 11 bases. J lost 3 bases, V lost 6 bases, and 13 bases had no gene match. CDR3 length: 18 residues. Germline V gene data show CDR1 as SGHAT and CDR2 as FQNNGV. In nucleotides, the CDR3 is TGTGCCAGCAGACCAACCACCCCGACTAGCGGGGACTACAATGAGCAGTTCTTC. This encodes CASRPTTPTSGDYNEQFF.

V and J are TRBV19 and TRBJ1-6, with TRBD1 matching 7 bases. V gave up 9 bases and J gave up 7 bases; unmatched junction bases: 9. CDR3 length: 14 residues. Per germline, CDR1 LNHDA and CDR2 SQIVND (reference sequence). In nucleotides, the CDR3 is TGTGCCAGCCCCAGGGGGTCAAGGAATTCACCCCTCCACTTT. This translates into CASPRGSRNSPLHF. Complete variable domain (other parts from reference TRBV19 and TRBJ1-6): DGGITQSPKYLFRKEGQNVTLSCEQNLNHDAMYWYRQDPGQGLRLIYYSQIVNDFQKGDIAEGYSVSREKKESFPLTVTSAQKNPTAFYLCASPRGSRNSPLHFGNGTRLTVT.

The J gene is TRBJ2-5, the V gene TRBV7-2; 8 bases fit TRBD1. Germline CDR1 SGHTA, CDR2 FQGNSA. Germline trimming cut 3 bases from V and 1 base from J; bases unmatched to any gene: 4. The CDR3 runs 15 residues. Written as DNA, the CDR3 is TGTGCCAGCAGCTTCGAGGACAGGGTCCAAGAGACCCAGTACTTC. Translated: CASSFEDRVQETQYF.

The chain uses TRBV18 and TRBJ1-1; 12 bases line up with TRBD1. CDR3 size: 17 residues. With 3 bases clipped from V and 4 bases from J, the junction kept 9 bases outside the gene matches. CDR1 and CDR2 from the germline V gene are KGHSH and LQKENI. The CDR3 DNA is TGTGCCAGCTCACCGGGACAGGGGGCGAGGTTGGGCACTGAAGCTTTCTTT. Amino acid sequence: CASSPGQGARLGTEAFF. Variable domain in full (rest from reference TRBV18 and TRBJ1-1): NAGVMQNPRHLVRRRGQEARLRCSPMKGHSHVYWYRQLPEEGLKFMVYLQKENIIDESGMPKERFSAEFPKEGPSILRIQQVVRGDSAAYFCASSPGQGARLGTEAFFGQGTRLTVV.

About this clone: Other DNA sequences of this sample code for an identical CDR3. The chain employs TRBV3-1 (or the pseudogene TRBV3-2) and TRBJ2-3, with 10 nucleotides matching TRBD2. The CDR3 sequence is 16 residues long. The germline CDR1 and CDR2 sequences are LGHDT and YNNKEL (reference sequence). V lost 1 base, J lost 1 base, and 2 bases stayed unmatched. The CDR3 spells CASSQGLAGGTDTQYF. CDR3 sequence (DNA): TGTGCCAGCAGCCAAGGTCTAGCGGGGGGCACAGATACGCAGTATTTT.

This chain's CDR3 is CSVILETQYF. CDR3 in DNA: TGCAGTGTTATATTGGAGACCCAGTACTTC. The V gene is TRBV20-1, the J gene TRBJ2-5; D is uncertain. The length of the CDR3 is 10 residues. Trimming took off 7 bases at V and 5 bases at J, with 8 bases between the two ends. Germline V gene data show CDR1 as DFQATT and CDR2 as SNEGSKA (reference sequence).

The gene calls are TRBV5-1 and TRBJ2-1; 9 nucleotides line up with TRBD2. The ends lost 2 bases at V and 0 bases at J; junction bases unmatched: 3. The CDR3 is 16 residues long. The germline CDR1 and CDR2 sequences are SGHRS and YFSETQ. CDR3 in DNA: TGCGCCAGCAGCTTTGCGGGAGGGGGCTCCTACAATGAGCAGTTCTTC. Protein product: CASSFAGGGSYNEQFF.

CDR3 bases: TGTGCCAGCAGCCCGAATCGGGGAGCGGAAGCTTTCTTT. Translating gives CASSPNRGAEAFF. V gene TRBV5-4 combines with J gene TRBJ1-1; D unclear. V lost 4 bases and J 8 bases, leaving 15 bases between the germline ends. The CDR3 is 13 residues long. CDR1 SGHNT and CDR2 YYREEE come from the germline V gene (reference sequence).

A remark on this clone: At one boundary the junction diverges from the germline segment, which might be a read error. Additional DNA sequences in this sample encode the identical CDR3. The chain links TRBV19 to TRBJ2-2, with D possibly matching TRBD2 (5 bases). CDR1 is LNHDA and CDR2 is SQIVND in the germline V gene (reference sequence). The CDR3 is 14 residues long. For the CDR3, the DNA is TGTGCCAGTAGTAGAAAAACCAGGACCGGGGAACTGTTTTTT. This translates into CASSRKTRTGELFF.

In its sample, this clone was seen a few times. The chain has TRBV7-8 and TRBJ1-5, with 7 bases fitting TRBD1. Germline CDR1 and CDR2: SGHVS and FQNEAQ. The length of the CDR3 is 16 residues. Trimming at V came to 5 bases and at J to 6 bases, leaving 13 bases not matched to a gene. CDR3 protein: CASSPDRRMQGQPQHF. In DNA, the CDR3 is TGTGCCAGCAGCCCGGACAGGAGGATGCAGGGTCAGCCCCAGCATTTT.

This clone occurred once. The chain has TRBV28 and TRBJ1-4, with 11 bases that match TRBD1. CDR1 MDHEN and CDR2 SYDVKM come from the germline V gene. The CDR3 consists of 15 residues. The V segment lost 6 bases and the J segment 6 bases; nucleotides outside the gene matches: 6. In DNA form, the CDR3 reads TGTGCCAGCAGCCGGAGGGGACAGGGGGATGAAAAACTGTTTTTT. Protein sequence: CASSRRGQGDEKLFF. Supplemented by reference TRBV28 and TRBJ1-4, the full variable domain reads DVKVTQSSRYLVKRTGEKVFLECVQDMDHENMFWYRQDPGLGLRLIYFSYDVKMKEKGDIPEGYSVSREKKERFSLILESASTNQTSMYLCASSRRGQGDEKLFFGSGTQLSVL.

As DNA, the CDR3 is TGTGCCAGCAGCGTAGACGGGGCAGGGGGTAATGAAAAACTGTTTTTT. Translation gives CASSVDGAGGNEKLFF. This chain links TRBV9 with TRBJ1-4, with TRBD1 matching 7 bases. Looked up from germline, CDR1 is SGDLS and CDR2 is YYNGEE. The J segment lost 4 bases and the V segment lost 0 bases, leaving 6 bases of the junction unmatched. The CDR3 runs to 16 residues.